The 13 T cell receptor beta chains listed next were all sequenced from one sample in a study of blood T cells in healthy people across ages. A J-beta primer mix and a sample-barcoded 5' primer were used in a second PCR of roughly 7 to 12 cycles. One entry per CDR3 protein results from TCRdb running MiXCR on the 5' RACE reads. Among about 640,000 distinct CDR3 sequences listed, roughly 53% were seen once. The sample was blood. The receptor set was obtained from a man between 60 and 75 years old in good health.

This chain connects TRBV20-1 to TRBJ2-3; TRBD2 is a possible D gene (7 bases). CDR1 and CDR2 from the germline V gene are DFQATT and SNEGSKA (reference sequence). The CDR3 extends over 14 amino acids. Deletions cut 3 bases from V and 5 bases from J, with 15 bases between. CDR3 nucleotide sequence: TGCAGTGCTAGCGCTCGGGGGGCGCTAGATACGCAGTATTTT. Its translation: CSASARGALDTQYF.

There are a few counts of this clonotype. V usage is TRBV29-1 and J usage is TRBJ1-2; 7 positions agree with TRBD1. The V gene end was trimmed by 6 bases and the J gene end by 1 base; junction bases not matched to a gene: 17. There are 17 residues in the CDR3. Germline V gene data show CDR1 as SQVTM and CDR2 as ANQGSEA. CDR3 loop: CSVAPRQGLIVNYGYTF. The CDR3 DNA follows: TGCAGCGTCGCACCTCGACAGGGCCTGATTGTTAACTATGGCTACACCTTC.

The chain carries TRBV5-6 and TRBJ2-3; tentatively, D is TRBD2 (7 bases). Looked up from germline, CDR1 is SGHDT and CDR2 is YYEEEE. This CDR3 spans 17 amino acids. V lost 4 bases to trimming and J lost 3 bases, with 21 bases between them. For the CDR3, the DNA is TGTGCCAGCAGCCTAGCGGCCGGGACATCTAGTACAGATACGCAGTATTTT. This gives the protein CASSLAAGTSSTDTQYF.

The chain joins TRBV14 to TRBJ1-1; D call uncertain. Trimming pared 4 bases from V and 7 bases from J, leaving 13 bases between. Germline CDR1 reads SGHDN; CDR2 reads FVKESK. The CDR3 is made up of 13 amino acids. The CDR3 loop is CASSLSGPYEAFF. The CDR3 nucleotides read TGTGCCAGCAGCCTCTCCGGGCCCTATGAAGCTTTCTTT.

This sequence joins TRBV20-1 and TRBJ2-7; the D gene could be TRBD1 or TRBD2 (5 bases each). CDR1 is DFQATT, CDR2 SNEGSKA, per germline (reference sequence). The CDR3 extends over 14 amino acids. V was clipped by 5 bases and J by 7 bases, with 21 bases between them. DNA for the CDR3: TGCAGTGCTGGTGGTGGGACCCCCTCGGGGGAGCAGTACTTC. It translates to CSAGGGTPSGEQYF.

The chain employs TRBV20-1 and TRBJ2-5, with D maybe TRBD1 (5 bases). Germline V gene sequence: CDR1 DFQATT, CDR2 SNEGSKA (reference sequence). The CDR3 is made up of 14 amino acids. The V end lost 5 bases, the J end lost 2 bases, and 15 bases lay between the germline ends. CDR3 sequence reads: CSADTPGAQETQYF. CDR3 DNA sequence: TGCAGTGCTGATACCCCTGGGGCTCAAGAGACCCAGTACTTC.

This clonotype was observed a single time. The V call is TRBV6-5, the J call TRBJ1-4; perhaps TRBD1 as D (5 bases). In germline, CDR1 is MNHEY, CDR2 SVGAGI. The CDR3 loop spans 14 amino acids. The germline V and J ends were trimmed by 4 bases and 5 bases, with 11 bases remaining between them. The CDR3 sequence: CASSWTSQNEKLFF. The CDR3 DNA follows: TGTGCCAGCAGTTGGACAAGTCAAAATGAAAAACTGTTTTTT.

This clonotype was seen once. CDR3 nucleotides: TGTGCCAGCAGTTCACCCCCTCGGGGAAATGAGCAGTTCTTC. Its translation is CASSSPPRGNEQFF. The rearrangement joins TRBV12-3 or TRBV12-4 to TRBJ2-1; possible D gene TRBD2, 5 bases. This CDR3 has 14 amino acids. Trimming cost V 4 bases and J 7 bases, with 14 bases left between them.

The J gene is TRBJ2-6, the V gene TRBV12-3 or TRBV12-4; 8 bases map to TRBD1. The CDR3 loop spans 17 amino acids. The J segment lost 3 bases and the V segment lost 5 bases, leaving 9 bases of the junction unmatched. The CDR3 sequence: CASSPLRTGYGANVLTF. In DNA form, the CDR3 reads TGTGCCAGCAGTCCTTTGAGGACAGGGTATGGGGCCAACGTCCTGACTTTC.

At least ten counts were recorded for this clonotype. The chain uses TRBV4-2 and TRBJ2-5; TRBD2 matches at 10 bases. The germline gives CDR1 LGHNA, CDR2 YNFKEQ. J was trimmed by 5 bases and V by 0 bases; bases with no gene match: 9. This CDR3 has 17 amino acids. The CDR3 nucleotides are TGTGCCAGCAGCCAAGATCTAAGCGGGGGGGCCTGGGAGACCCAGTACTTC. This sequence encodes CASSQDLSGGAWETQYF.

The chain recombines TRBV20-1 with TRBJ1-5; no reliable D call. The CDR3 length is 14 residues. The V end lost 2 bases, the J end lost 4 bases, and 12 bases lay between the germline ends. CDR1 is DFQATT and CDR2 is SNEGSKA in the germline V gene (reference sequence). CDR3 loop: CSARRGGWNQPQHF. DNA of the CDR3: TGCAGTGCTAGACGGGGTGGATGGAATCAGCCCCAGCATTTT.

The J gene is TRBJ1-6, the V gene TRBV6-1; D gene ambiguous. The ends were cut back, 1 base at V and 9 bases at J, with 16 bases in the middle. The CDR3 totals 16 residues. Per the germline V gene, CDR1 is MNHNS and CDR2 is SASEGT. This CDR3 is CASSEGGAGHSSPLHF. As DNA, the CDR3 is TGTGCCAGCAGTGAAGGTGGAGCGGGTCACAGTTCACCCCTCCACTTT.

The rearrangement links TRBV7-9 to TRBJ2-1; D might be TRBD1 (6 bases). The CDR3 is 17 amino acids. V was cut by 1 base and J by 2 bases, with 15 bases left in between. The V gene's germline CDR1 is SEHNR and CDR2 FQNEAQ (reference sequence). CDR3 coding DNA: TGTGCCAGCAGCTTAGTGGGCGGAACAGGGACCTACAATGAGCAGTTCTTC. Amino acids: CASSLVGGTGTYNEQFF. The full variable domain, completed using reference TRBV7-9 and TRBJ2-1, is DTGVSQNPRHKITKRGQNVTFRCDPISEHNRLYWYRQTLGQGPEFLTYFQNEAQLEKSRLLSDRFSAERPKGSFSTLEIQRTEQGDSAMYLCASSLVGGTGTYNEQFFGPGTRLTVL.